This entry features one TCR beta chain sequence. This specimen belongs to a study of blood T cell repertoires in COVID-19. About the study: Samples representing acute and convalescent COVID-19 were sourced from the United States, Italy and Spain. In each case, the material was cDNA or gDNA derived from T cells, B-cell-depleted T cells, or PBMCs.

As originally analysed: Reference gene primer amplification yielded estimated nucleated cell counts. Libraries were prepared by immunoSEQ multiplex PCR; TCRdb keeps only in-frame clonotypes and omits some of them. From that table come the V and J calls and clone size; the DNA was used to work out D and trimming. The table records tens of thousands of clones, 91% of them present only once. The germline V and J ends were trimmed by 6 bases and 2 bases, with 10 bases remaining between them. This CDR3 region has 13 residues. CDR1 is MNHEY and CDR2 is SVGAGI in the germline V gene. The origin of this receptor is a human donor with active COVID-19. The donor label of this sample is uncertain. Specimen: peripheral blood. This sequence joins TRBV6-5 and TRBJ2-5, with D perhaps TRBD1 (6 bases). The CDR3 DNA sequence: TGTGCCAGCAGGACGGACAGACAAGAGACCCAGTACTTC. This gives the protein CASRTDRQETQYF.